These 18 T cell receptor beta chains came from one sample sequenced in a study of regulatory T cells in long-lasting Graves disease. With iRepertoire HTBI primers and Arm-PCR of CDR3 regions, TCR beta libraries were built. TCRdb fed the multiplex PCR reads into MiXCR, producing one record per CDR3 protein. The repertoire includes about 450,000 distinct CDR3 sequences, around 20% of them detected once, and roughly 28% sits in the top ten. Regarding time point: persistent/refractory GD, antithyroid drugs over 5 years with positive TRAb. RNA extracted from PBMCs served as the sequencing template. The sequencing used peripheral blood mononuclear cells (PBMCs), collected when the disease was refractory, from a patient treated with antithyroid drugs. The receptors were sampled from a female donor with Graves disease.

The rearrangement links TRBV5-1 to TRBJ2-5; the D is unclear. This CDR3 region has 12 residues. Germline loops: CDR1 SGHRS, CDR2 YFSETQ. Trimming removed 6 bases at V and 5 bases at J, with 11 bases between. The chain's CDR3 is CASTPDRETQYF. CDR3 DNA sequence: TGCGCCAGCACTCCTGACCGGGAGACCCAGTACTTC.

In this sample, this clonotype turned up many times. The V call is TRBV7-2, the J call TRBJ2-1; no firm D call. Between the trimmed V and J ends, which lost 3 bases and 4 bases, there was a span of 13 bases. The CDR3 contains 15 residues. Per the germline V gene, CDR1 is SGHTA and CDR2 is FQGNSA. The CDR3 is CASSFRLPAYNEQFF. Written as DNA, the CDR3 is TGTGCCAGCAGCTTCCGTCTCCCAGCTTACAATGAGCAGTTCTTC.

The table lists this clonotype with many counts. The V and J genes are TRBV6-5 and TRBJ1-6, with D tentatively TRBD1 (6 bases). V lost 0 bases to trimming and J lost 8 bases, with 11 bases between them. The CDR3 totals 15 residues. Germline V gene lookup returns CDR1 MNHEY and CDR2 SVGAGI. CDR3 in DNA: TGTGCCAGCAGTTACTCGACGGACAGTTATTCACCCCTCCACTTT. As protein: CASSYSTDSYSPLHF.

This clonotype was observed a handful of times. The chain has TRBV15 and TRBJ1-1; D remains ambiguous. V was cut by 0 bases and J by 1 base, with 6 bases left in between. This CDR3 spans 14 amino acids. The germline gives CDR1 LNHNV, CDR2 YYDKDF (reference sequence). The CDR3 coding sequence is TGTGCCACCAGCAGAGAATCCGGGAACACTGAAGCTTTCTTT. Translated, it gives CATSRESGNTEAFF.

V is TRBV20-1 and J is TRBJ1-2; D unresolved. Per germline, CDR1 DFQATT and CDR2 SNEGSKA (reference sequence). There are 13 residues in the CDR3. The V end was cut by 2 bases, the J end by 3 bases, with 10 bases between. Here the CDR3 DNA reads TGCAGTGCTAGATTTTTAGGGTACTATGGCTACACCTTC. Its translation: CSARFLGYYGYTF.

This CDR3 is CASSWDGGSYEQYF. Here the CDR3 DNA reads TGTGCCAGCAGCTGGGACGGAGGATCCTACGAGCAGTACTTC. V gene TRBV7-9 combines with J gene TRBJ2-7, with D possibly being TRBD1 or TRBD2 (5 bases each). The V gene lost 4 bases and the J gene lost 1 base, with 11 bases spanning the gap. The germline V gene has CDR1 SEHNR and CDR2 FQNEAQ (reference sequence). The CDR3 contains 14 residues.

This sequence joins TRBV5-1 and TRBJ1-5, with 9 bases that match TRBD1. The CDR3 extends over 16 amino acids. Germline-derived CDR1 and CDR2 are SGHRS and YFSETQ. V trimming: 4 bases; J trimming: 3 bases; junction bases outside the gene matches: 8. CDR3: CASSPGTGPDNQPQHF. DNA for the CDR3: TGCGCCAGCAGCCCCGGGACAGGGCCTGACAATCAGCCCCAGCATTTT.

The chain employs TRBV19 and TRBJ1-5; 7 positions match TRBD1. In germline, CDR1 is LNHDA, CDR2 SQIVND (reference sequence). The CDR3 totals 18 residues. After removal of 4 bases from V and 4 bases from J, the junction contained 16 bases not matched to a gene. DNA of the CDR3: TGTGCCAGTAGTACCGAGACAGGGTCTGGATCAGGGAATCAGCCCCAGCATTTT. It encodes CASSTETGSGSGNQPQHF.

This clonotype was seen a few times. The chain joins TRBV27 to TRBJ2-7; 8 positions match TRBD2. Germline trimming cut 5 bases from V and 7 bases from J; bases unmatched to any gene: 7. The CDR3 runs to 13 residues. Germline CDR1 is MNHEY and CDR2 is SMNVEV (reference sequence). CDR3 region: CASSLPGGMEQYF. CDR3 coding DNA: TGTGCCAGCAGTCTCCCGGGGGGGATGGAGCAGTACTTC.

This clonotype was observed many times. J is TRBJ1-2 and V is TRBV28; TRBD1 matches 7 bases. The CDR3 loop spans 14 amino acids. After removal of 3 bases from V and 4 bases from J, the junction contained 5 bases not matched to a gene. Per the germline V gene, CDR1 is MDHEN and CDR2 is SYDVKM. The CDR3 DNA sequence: TGTGCCAGCAGTTTTTCGGGACAGCTCTATGGCTACACCTTC. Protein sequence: CASSFSGQLYGYTF.

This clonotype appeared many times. The CDR3 protein is CASSLSPRTGFRDIQYF. CDR3 in DNA: TGTGCCAGCAGTTTATCCCCTAGAACAGGGTTCAGGGACATTCAGTACTTC. The rearrangement joins TRBV28 to TRBJ2-4; the D gene is possibly TRBD1 (6 bases). The CDR3 runs to 17 residues. Germline CDR1 reads MDHEN; CDR2 reads SYDVKM. V was trimmed by 1 base and J by 8 bases, leaving 21 bases between them.

Written as DNA, the CDR3 is TGTGCCAGCAGCCTGGGACCGATGAACACCGGGGAGCTGTTTTTT. It codes for CASSLGPMNTGELFF. V and J are TRBV7-3 and TRBJ2-2; D could derive from TRBD1 or TRBD2 (5 bases each). V was pared by 5 bases and J by 1 base, with 11 bases between. CDR1 and CDR2 (germline): SGHTA, FQGTGA. This CDR3 spans 15 amino acids.

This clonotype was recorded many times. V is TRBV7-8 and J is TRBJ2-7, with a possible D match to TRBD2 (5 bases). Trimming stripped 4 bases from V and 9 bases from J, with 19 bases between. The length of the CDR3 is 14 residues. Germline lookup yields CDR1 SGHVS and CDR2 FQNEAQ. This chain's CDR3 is CASSYGGRIEGQYF. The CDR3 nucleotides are TGTGCCAGCAGCTACGGAGGACGGATAGAGGGGCAGTACTTC.

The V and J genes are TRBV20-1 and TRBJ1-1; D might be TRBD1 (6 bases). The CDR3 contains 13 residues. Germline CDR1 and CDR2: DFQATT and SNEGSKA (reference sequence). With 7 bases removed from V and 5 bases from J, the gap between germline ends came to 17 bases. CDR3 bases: TGCAGTGTTCTCAGCGTTGGACAGACTGAAGCTTTCTTT. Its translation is CSVLSVGQTEAFF.

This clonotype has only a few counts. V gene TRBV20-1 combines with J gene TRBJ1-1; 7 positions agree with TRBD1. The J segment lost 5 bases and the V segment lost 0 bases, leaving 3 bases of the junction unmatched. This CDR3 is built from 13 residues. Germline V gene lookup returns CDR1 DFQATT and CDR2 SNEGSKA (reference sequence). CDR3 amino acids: CSARETGLTEAFF. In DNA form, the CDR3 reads TGCAGTGCTAGAGAGACAGGGTTAACTGAAGCTTTCTTT.

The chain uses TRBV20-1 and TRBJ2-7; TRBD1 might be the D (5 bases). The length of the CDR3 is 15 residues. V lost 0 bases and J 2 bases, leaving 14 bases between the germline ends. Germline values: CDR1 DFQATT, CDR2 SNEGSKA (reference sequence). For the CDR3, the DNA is TGCAGTGCTAGAGATCTCTTCAGGGAACCCTACGAGCAGTACTTC. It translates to CSARDLFREPYEQYF.

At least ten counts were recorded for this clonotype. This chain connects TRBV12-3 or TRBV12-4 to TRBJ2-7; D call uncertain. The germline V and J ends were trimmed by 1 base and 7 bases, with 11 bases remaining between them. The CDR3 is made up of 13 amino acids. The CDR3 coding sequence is TGTGCCAGCAGTTTAGGGACGGTGCAAGAGCAGTACTTC. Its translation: CASSLGTVQEQYF.

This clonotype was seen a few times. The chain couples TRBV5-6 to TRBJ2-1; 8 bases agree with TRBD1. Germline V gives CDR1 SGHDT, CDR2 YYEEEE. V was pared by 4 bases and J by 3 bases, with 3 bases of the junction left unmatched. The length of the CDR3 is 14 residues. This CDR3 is CASSTGGYYNEQFF. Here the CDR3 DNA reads TGTGCCAGCAGCACAGGGGGGTACTACAATGAGCAGTTCTTC.